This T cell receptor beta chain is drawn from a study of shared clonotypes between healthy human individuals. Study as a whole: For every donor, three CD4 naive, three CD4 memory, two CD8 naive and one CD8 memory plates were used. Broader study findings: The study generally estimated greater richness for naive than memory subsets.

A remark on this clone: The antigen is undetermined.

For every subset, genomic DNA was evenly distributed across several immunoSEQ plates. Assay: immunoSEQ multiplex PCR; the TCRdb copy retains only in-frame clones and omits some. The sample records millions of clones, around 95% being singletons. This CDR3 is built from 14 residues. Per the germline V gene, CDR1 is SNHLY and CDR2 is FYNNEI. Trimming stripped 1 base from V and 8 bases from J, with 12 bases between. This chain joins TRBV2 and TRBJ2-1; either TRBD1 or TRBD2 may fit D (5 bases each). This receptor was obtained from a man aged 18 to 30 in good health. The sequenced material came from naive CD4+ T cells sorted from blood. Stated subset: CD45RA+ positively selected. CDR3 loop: CASSEDPGRDEQFF. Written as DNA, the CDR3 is TGTGCCAGCAGTGAAGATCCAGGGCGGGATGAGCAGTTCTTC.